This TCR beta chain stems from a study of regulatory T cells in long-lasting Graves disease. Ten or more counts support this clonotype. Library construction for TCR beta used iRepertoire HTBI primers and Arm-PCR of CDR3 regions. TCRdb itself ran the multiplex PCR reads through MiXCR, one entry per CDR3 protein. Of 510,000 or so distinct CDR3 sequences listed, 12% were seen once; the top ten hold 7.5% to 9%. The time point is: newly diagnosed GD, antithyroid drugs for less than 3 months. The TCR library was prepared using RNA isolated from PBMCs. The germline V and J ends were trimmed by 4 bases and 2 bases, with 10 bases remaining between them. Germline-derived CDR1 and CDR2 are PRHDT and FYEKMQ (reference sequence). The CDR3 consists of 14 residues. These data were also filed under a second study, of T cells in Graves' hyperthyroidism and ophthalmopathy.

The TCR originated in a woman under 40 with Graves disease. Sample: peripheral blood mononuclear cells (PBMCs), taken at new diagnosis, from a patient treated with antithyroid drugs. The V call is TRBV13, the J call TRBJ2-3; perhaps TRBD1 as D (6 bases). In DNA form, the CDR3 reads TGTGCCAGCAGCTCCCGGGACAACACAGATACGCAGTATTTT. Protein sequence: CASSSRDNTDTQYF.